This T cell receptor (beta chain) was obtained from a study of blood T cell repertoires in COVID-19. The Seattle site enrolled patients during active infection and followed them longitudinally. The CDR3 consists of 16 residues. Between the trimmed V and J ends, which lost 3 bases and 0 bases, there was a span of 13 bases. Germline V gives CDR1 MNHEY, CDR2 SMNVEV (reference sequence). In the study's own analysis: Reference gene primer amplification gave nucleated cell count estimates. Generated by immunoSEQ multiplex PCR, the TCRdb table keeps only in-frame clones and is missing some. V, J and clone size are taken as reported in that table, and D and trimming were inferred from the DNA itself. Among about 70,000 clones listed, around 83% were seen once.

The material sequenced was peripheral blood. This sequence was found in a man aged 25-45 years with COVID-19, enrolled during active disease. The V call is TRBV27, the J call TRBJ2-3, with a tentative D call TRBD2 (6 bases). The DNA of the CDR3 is TGTGCCAGCAGTTTGTATGGACTAACCAGCACAGATACGCAGTATTTT. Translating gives CASSLYGLTSTDTQYF.